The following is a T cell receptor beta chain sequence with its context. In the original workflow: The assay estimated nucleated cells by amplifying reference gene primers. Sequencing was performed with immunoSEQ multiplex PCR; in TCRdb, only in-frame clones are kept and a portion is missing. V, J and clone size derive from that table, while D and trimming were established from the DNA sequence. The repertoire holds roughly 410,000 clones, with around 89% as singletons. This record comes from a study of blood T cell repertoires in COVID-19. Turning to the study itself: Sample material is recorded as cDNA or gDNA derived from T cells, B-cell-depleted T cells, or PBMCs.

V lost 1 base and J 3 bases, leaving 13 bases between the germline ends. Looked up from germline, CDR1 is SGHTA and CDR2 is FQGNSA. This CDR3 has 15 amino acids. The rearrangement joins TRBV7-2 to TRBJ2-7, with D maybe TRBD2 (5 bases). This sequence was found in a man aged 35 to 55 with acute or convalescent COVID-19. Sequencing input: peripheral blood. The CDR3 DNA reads TGTGCCAGCAGCTTAGATAAGGGAGCCTTCTACGAGCAGTACTTC. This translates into CASSLDKGAFYEQYF.